Here is one TCR beta chain with its context. This entry belongs to a study of blood T cell repertoires in COVID-19. Germline V gene data show CDR1 as DFQATT and CDR2 as SNEGSKA (reference sequence). This CDR3 is 11 amino acids long. The V gene lost 6 bases and the J gene lost 4 bases, with 6 bases spanning the gap. In the original analysis: Amplification from reference gene primers served as the basis for estimated nucleated cell counts. Clones were sequenced by immunoSEQ multiplex PCR, and TCRdb holds only the in-frame ones, with some missing. That table supplies the V and J calls and clone size; D and trimming were determined from the DNA. Found here are just over 650,000 clones, 85% to 90% of them singletons; the top ten hold roughly 0.26%.

The chain uses TRBV20-1 and TRBJ2-2; D call uncertain. What was sequenced was peripheral blood. The source is a woman under 30 with acute or convalescent COVID-19. The CDR3 coding sequence is TGCAGTGCGTATCGCACCGGGGAGCTGTTTTTT. Its protein product is CSAYRTGELFF.